This T cell receptor beta chain originates from a study of blood T cells in healthy people across ages. A second PCR of 7 to 11 cycles used a sample-barcoded 5' primer and a J-beta primer mix. Every single cDNA molecule received a tag from a template-switch adaptor with 12 random nucleotides. MiXCR was run by TCRdb on the 5' RACE reads, yielding one entry per CDR3 protein. The sample holds almost 300,000 distinct CDR3 sequences, 25% to 30% seen once. V dropped 6 bases and J dropped 3; count of bases not matched to a gene: 5. This CDR3 comprises 14 residues. Per sample, extraction of total RNA gave at least 5.5 micrograms in every case. A word on this clonotype: Its antigen is not known.

Study observations and caveats: Getting older went along with TCR beta diversity per million T cells dropping roughly linearly. There were more naive CD4+ cells and higher diversity in long-lived donors than in aged donors.

Sequenced sample: blood. The chain recombines TRBV12-3 or TRBV12-4 with TRBJ2-1, with TRBD2 identical over 7 bases. The TCR comes from a woman in her seventies in good health. CDR3 in amino acids: CASSRPGGYNEQFF. The CDR3 DNA reads TGTGCCAGCAGCCGTCCGGGGGGCTACAATGAGCAGTTCTTC.